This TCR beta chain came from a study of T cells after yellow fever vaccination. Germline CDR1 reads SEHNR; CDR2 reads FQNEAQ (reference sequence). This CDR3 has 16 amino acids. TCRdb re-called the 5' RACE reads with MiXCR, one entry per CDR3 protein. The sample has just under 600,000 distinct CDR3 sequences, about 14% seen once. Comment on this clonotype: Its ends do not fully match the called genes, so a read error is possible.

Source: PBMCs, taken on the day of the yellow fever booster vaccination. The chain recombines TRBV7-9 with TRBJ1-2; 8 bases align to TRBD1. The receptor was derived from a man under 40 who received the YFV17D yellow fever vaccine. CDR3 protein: CSSSSIGATGDLGYTF. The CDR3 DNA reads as TGTTCCAGCAGCTCGATAGGAGCGACAGGGGACTTAGGCTACACCTTC.